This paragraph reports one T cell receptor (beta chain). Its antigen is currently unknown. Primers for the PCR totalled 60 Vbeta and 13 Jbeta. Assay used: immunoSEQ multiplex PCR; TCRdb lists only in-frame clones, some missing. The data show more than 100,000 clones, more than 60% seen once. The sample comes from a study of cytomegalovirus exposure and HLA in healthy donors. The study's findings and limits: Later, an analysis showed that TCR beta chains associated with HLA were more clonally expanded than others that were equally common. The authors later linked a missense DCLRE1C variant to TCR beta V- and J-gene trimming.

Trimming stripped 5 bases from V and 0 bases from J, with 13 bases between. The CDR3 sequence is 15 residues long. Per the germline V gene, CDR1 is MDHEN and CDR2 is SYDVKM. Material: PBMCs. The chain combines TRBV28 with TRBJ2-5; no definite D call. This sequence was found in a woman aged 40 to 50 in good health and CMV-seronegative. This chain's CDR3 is CASSPLVAYQETQYF. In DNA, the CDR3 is TGTGCCAGCAGTCCCTTGGTTGCGTACCAAGAGACCCAGTACTTC.